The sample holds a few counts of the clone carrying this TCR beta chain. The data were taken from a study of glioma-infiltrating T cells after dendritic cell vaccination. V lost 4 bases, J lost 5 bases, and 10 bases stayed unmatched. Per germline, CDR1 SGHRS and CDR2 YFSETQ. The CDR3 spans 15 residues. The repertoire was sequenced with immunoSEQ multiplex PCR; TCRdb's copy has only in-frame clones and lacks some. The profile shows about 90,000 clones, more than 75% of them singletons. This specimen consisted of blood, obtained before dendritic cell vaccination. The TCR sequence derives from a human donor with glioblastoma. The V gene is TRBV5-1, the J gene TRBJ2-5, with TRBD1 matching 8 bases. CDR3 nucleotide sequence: TGCGCCAGCAGCATAGGGACAGGTGTGTTGGAGACCCAGTACTTC. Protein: CASSIGTGVLETQYF.